The sequence of this TCR beta chain was determined in a study of T cell responses to AZD1222 COVID-19 vaccine. CDR3 length: 14 amino acids. Germline lookup yields CDR1 SGHRS and CDR2 YFSETQ. V lost 3 bases and J lost 0, with 10 bases in between. Clones were sequenced by immunoSEQ multiplex PCR, and TCRdb holds only the in-frame ones, with some missing. The top ten clones hold 3.2% of a sample with some 150,000 clones, 80% to 95% of them seen once. V and J are TRBV5-1 and TRBJ2-7; no firm D call. The sequencing here drew on peripheral blood, taken 28 days after the second AZD1222 dose. The sequence came from an adult who received the AZD1222 COVID-19 vaccine. The CDR3 spells CASSSDPPSYEQYF. CDR3 nucleotide sequence: TGCGCCAGCAGCTCCGACCCACCCTCCTACGAGCAGTACTTC.